These 21 T cell receptor beta chains were all obtained from the same sample, sequenced in a study of T cells in Graves' hyperthyroidism and ophthalmopathy. Amplified regions were TCR beta CDR3 sequences from RNA transcripts. During a first-round RT-PCR of the TCR CDR3, the HTBI primer set was used. MiXCR, applied by TCRdb to the multiplex PCR reads, yields one record per CDR3 protein. The sample has 400,000 to 500,000 distinct CDR3 sequences; around 14% are singletons. Specimen: blood. These receptors were taken from a woman between 18 and 30 years old with Graves' hyperthyroidism.

In its sample, this clonotype was seen many times. This sequence joins TRBV6-1 and TRBJ2-5, with TRBD2 identical over 15 bases. V shed 6 bases and J 5 bases; nucleotides not matched to a gene: 10. This CDR3 is 17 amino acids long. Germline V CDR1 and CDR2: MNHNS, SASEGT. Here the CDR3 reads CASRPGLAGGPWETQYF. For the CDR3, the DNA is TGTGCCAGCAGACCCGGACTAGCGGGAGGGCCCTGGGAGACCCAGTACTTC.

This clonotype was counted many times. CDR3 DNA sequence: TGTGCCACCAGTCTGTACGTTAACTATGGCTACACCTTC. Residues: CATSLYVNYGYTF. This chain connects TRBV24-1 to TRBJ1-2; the D is unclear. The V and J ends lost 6 bases and 1 base respectively, with 8 bases between them. CDR3 size: 13 residues. The germline CDR1 and CDR2 sequences are KGHDR and SFDVKD.

This clonotype was counted ten times or more. The chain employs TRBV6-5 and TRBJ1-1, with 10 bases identical to TRBD1. The junction had 2 bases not matched to a gene; V was cut back by 0 bases and J by 4 bases. Germline V CDR1 and CDR2: MNHEY, SVGAGI. The CDR3 covers 15 residues. The CDR3 is CASSYSGQGGTEAFF. The CDR3 DNA reads as TGTGCCAGCAGTTACTCCGGACAGGGGGGCACTGAAGCTTTCTTT.

The chain has TRBV20-1 and TRBJ2-7, with D unclear. Germline V lookup: CDR1 DFQATT, CDR2 SNEGSKA (reference sequence). CDR3 length: 12 amino acids. V lost 4 bases, J lost 0 bases, and 7 bases lay in between. The CDR3 region has the DNA TGCAGTGCTATAATAAGCTCCTACGAGCAGTACTTC. The encoded protein is CSAIISSYEQYF.

This clonotype was seen a handful of times. The chain combines TRBV6-1 with TRBJ1-2; 10 bases map to TRBD1. Germline V gives CDR1 MNHNS, CDR2 SASEGT. The CDR3 extends over 15 amino acids. With V trimmed by 5 bases and J by 3 bases, 6 bases remained unmatched. CDR3 loop: CASSRDGTGDYGYTF. The CDR3 coding sequence is TGTGCCAGCAGTCGAGACGGGACAGGGGACTATGGCTACACCTTC.

J is TRBJ2-5 and V is TRBV24-1; D not certain. The ends were cut back, 1 base at V and 4 bases at J, with 15 bases in the middle. This CDR3 comprises 16 residues. Germline V gives CDR1 KGHDR, CDR2 SFDVKD. This CDR3 is CATSDFRGFSGETQYF. CDR3 nucleotide sequence: TGTGCCACCAGTGATTTCCGAGGCTTCTCGGGAGAGACCCAGTACTTC.

The V gene is TRBV7-9, the J gene TRBJ2-7; tentative D call: TRBD1 (5 bases). The length of the CDR3 is 15 residues. The germline V gene encodes CDR1 SEHNR and CDR2 FQNEAQ (reference sequence). V was pared by 1 base and J by 3 bases, with 13 bases between. CDR3 in amino acids: CASSLVSVRVYEQYF. The DNA of the CDR3 is TGTGCCAGCAGCTTAGTTTCGGTCAGGGTCTACGAGCAGTACTTC.

This clonotype has just a few counts. The chain has TRBV7-3 and TRBJ2-2; D is undetermined. Germline CDR1 is SGHTA and CDR2 is FQGTGA. The CDR3 loop spans 14 amino acids. V was shortened by 4 bases and J by 8 bases, with 14 bases between the two germline ends. Here the CDR3 reads CASSSRQTGGELFF. The CDR3 DNA sequence: TGTGCCAGCAGCTCCCGGCAAACCGGGGGGGAGCTGTTTTTT.

This chain uses TRBV6-5 with TRBJ1-1, with 12 bases aligning to TRBD1. Germline V gives CDR1 MNHEY, CDR2 SVGAGI. J was trimmed by 6 bases and V by 2 bases; bases with no gene match: 16. The CDR3 is made up of 19 amino acids. This CDR3 is CASSYEKGQGAPRGAEAFF. The CDR3 nucleotides are TGTGCCAGCAGTTACGAAAAGGGACAGGGGGCTCCCCGAGGAGCTGAAGCTTTCTTT.

This clonotype was recorded many times. The chain carries TRBV12-3 or TRBV12-4 and TRBJ2-7; 12 nucleotides line up with TRBD2. The CDR3 has 18 amino acids. J lost 5 bases, V lost 4 bases, and 15 bases had no gene match. The DNA for the CDR3 is TGTGCCAGCAGTTCGCCGACACCAACTAGCGGGAGGATCCACGAGCAGTACTTC. It codes for CASSSPTPTSGRIHEQYF.

This chain links TRBV20-1 with TRBJ2-7; 7 bases line up with TRBD1. Germline lookup yields CDR1 DFQATT and CDR2 SNEGSKA (reference sequence). Trimming removed 1 base from V and 3 bases from J; junction bases left unmatched: 6. This CDR3 comprises 14 residues. The CDR3 DNA reads as TGCAGTGCTAGAGTGGGGGACAGAAACTACGAGCAGTACTTC. Translating gives CSARVGDRNYEQYF.

The genes are TRBV5-1 and TRBJ1-2; D not certain. Trimming stripped 4 bases from V and 4 bases from J, with 17 bases between. The germline V gene has CDR1 SGHRS and CDR2 YFSETQ. The CDR3 length is 15 residues. CDR3 sequence reads: CASSPITDYGYGYTF. The CDR3 bases are TGCGCCAGCAGCCCAATCACAGATTATGGCTATGGCTACACCTTC.

CDR3 DNA sequence: TGTGCCACCAGTGATTCCCGCCGGGGAGGGCGGGATTCACCCCTCCACTTT. It codes for CATSDSRRGGRDSPLHF. The V gene is TRBV24-1, the J gene TRBJ1-6, with D uncertain. Trimming cost V 2 bases and J 8 bases, with 18 bases left between them. The CDR3 sequence is 17 residues long. Germline V CDR1 and CDR2: KGHDR, SFDVKD.

This clonotype occurred many times. The chain uses TRBV4-1 and TRBJ2-5; D not resolved. The CDR3 is 17 amino acids. V was trimmed by 1 base and J by 7 bases, leaving 22 bases between them. Germline V CDR1 and CDR2: MGHRA, YSYEKL. The CDR3 DNA sequence: TGCGCCAGCAGCCAAGCCAACATGGGATCGCTAGAGAGGACCCAGTACTTC. This codes for CASSQANMGSLERTQYF.

A note on this clonotype: One end of the junction varies from germline; a read error may be responsible. The chain is built from TRBV11-2 and TRBJ2-5, with D perhaps given as TRBD1 or TRBD2 (6 bases each). Germline CDR1 SGHAT, CDR2 FQNNGV. This CDR3 is 18 amino acids long. The CDR3 region is CASSPRGVAQHSQETQYF. In DNA form, the CDR3 reads TGCGCCAGCAGCCCAAGGGGGGTAGCACAACACTCCCAAGAGACCCAGTACTTC.

This clonotype has only a few counts. This clone may be a read error of a much larger clone one base away. V is TRBV5-6 and J is TRBJ1-3; D ambiguous. Germline CDR1 is SGHDT and CDR2 is YYEEEE. Trimming removed 6 bases at V and 0 bases at J, with 4 bases between. The CDR3 spans 12 residues. The CDR3 here is CASTLSGNTIYF. For the CDR3, the DNA is TGTGCCAGCACGCTCTCTGGAAACACCATATATTTT.

This chain uses TRBV10-2 with TRBJ2-5, with 15 positions matching TRBD2. The germline CDR1 and CDR2 sequences are WSHSY and SAAADI. After removal of 7 bases from V and 4 bases from J, the junction contained 7 bases not matched to a gene. This CDR3 comprises 16 residues. DNA of the CDR3: TGCGCCAGCACAGGACTAGCGGGAGGGCCTGGAGAGACCCAGTACTTC. Protein product: CASTGLAGGPGETQYF.

Many counts were recorded for this clonotype. V and J are TRBV30 and TRBJ2-1; D is uncertain. Germline V gene data show CDR1 as GTSNPN and CDR2 as SVGIG (reference sequence). The CDR3 contains 13 residues. Trimming stripped 5 bases from V and 1 base from J, with 9 bases between. The CDR3 DNA reads TGTGCCTGGGCTAAAATTTCCTACAATGAGCAGTTCTTC. Translating it yields CAWAKISYNEQFF.

This chain uses TRBV20-1 with TRBJ2-3, with 13 bases that match TRBD2. This CDR3 is built from 17 residues. The ends lost 0 bases at V and 2 bases at J; junction bases unmatched: 5. Germline V gene sequence: CDR1 DFQATT, CDR2 SNEGSKA (reference sequence). CDR3 in amino acids: CSARDAGLAGDTDTQYF. DNA of the CDR3: TGCAGTGCTAGAGATGCCGGACTAGCGGGAGACACAGATACGCAGTATTTT.

The V call is TRBV9, the J call TRBJ2-2, with no clear D. In germline, CDR1 is SGDLS, CDR2 YYNGEE. The CDR3 extends over 15 amino acids. Deletions cut 1 base from V and 5 bases from J, with 12 bases between. As DNA, the CDR3 is TGTGCCAGCAGCGTATATGGGGTGTGGACCGGGGAGCTGTTTTTT. Its translation is CASSVYGVWTGELFF.

As concerns this clonotype: Sequence at one end of the junction differs from germline and may be a read error. The chain has TRBV5-4 and TRBJ1-5, with TRBD1 as a possible D gene (5 bases). The length of the CDR3 is 13 residues. The germline V gene has CDR1 SGHNT and CDR2 YYREEE (reference sequence). CDR3: CATSGGMNQPQHF. CDR3 coding DNA: TGTGCCACCAGCGGGGGGATGAATCAGCCCCAGCATTTT.